This TCR beta chain comes out of a study of beta chain features in type 1 diabetes. Study conclusions and caveats: Type 1 diabetes patients showed a moderate but significant shortening of TCRB CDR3s in all four CD4+ subsets.

Sequencing targeted expressed TCRB transcripts, as all isolated RNA had been reverse transcribed. The repertoire was sequenced with immunoSEQ multiplex PCR; TCRdb's copy has only in-frame clones and lacks some. The table shows around 250,000 clones, with 13% to 15% occurring only once. With respect to this clone: Its antigen is undetermined.

Germline V gene sequence: CDR1 PRHDT, CDR2 FYEKMQ (reference sequence). J was trimmed by 7 bases and V by 5 bases; bases with no gene match: 11. There are 15 residues in the CDR3. Sequencing was carried out using naive CD4+ T cells from blood. The J gene is TRBJ1-2, the V gene TRBV13, with 9 nucleotides matching TRBD1. This sequence was found in a woman in her thirties or forties in good health. In DNA, the CDR3 is TGTGCCAGCAGCACCCAATGGGACAGGGTGGGTGGCTACACCTTC. Residues: CASSTQWDRVGGYTF.